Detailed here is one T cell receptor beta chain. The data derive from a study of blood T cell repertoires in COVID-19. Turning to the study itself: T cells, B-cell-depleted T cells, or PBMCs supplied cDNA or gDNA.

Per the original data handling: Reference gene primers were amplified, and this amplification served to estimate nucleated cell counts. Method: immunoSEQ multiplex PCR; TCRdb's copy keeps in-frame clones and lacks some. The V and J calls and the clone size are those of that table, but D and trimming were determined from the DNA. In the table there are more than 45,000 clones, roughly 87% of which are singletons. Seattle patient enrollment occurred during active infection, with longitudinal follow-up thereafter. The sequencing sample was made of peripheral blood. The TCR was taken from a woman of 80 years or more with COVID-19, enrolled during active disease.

Written as DNA, the CDR3 is TGTGCCAGTAACCAAGGGGGGGGTAATTCACCCCTCCACTTT. It yields the protein CASNQGGGNSPLHF. J is TRBJ1-6 and V is TRBV19; D may be TRBD1 (6 bases). This CDR3 spans 14 amino acids. CDR1 LNHDA and CDR2 SQIVND come from the germline V gene (reference sequence). Deletions cut 7 bases from V and 6 bases from J, with 13 bases between. The complete variable domain, with remaining parts taken from reference TRBV19 and TRBJ1-6, reads DGGITQSPKYLFRKEGQNVTLSCEQNLNHDAMYWYRQDPGQGLRLIYYSQIVNDFQKGDIAEGYSVSREKKESFPLTVTSAQKNPTAFYLCASNQGGGNSPLHFGNGTRLTVT.